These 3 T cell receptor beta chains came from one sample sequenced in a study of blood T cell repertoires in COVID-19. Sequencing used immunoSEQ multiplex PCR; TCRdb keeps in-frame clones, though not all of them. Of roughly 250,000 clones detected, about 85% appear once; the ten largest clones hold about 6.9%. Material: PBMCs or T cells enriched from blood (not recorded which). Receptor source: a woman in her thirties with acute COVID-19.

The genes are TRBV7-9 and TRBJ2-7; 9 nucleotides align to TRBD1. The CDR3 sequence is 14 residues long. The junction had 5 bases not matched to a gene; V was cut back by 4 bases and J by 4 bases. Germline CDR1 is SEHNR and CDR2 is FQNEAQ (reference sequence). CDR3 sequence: CASSSPQGAYEQYF. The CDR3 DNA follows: TGTGCCAGCAGCTCCCCACAGGGGGCTTACGAGCAGTACTTC. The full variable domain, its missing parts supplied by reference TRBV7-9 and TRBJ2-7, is DTGVSQNPRHKITKRGQNVTFRCDPISEHNRLYWYRQTLGQGPEFLTYFQNEAQLEKSRLLSDRFSAERPKGSFSTLEIQRTEQGDSAMYLCASSSPQGAYEQYFGPGTRLTVT.

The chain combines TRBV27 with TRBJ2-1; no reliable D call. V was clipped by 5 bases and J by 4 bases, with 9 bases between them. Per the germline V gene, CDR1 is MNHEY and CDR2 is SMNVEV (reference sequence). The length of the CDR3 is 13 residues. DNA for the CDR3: TGTGCCAGCAGTCCAACTATTTACAATGAGCAGTTCTTC. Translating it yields CASSPTIYNEQFF.

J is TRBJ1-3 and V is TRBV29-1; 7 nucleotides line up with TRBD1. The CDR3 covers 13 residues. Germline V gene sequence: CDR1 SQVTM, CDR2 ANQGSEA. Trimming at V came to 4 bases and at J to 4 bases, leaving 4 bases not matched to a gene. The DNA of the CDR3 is TGCAGCGTTGCGGGGACAGAGGGAAACACCATATATTTT. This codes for CSVAGTEGNTIYF.